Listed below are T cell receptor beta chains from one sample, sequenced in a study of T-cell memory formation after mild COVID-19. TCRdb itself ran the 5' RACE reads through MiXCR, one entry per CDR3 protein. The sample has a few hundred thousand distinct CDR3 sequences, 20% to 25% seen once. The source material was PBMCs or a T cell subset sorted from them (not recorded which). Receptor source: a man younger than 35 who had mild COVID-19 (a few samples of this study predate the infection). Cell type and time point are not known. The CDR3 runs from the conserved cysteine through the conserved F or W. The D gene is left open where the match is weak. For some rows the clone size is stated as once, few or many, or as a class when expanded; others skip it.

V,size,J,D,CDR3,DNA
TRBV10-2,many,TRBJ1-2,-,CASSETYTHTSYGYTF,TGCGCCAGCAGTGAGACCTACACACACACCTCATATGGCTACACCTTC
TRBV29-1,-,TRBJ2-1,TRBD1,CSATQGWDYNEQFF,TGCAGCGCCACACAGGGGTGGGATTACAATGAGCAGTTCTTC
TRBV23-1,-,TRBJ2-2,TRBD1,CASSLPTGVDGELFF,TGCGCCAGCAGTCTTCCGACAGGGGTTGACGGGGAGCTGTTTTTT
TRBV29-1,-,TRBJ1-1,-,CSVVETDTEAFF,TGCAGCGTTGTTGAGACTGACACTGAAGCTTTCTTT
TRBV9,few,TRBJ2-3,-,CASSVHTLADTQYF,TGTGCCAGCAGCGTCCATACTTTAGCAGATACGCAGTATTTT
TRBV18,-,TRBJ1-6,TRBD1,CASSPSGQGQPPLHF,TGTGCCAGCTCACCCTCGGGACAGGGTCAGCCGCCCCTCCACTTT
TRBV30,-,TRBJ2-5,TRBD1,CAWSTTGSETQYF,TGTGCCTGGAGCACGACAGGGAGCGAGACCCAGTACTTC
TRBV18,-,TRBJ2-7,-,CASSPLTGSYEQYF,TGTGCCAGCTCACCCCTAACGGGGTCCTACGAGCAGTACTTC
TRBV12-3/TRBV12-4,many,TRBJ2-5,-,CASRRQGTGGETQYF,TGTGCCAGCCGCAGACAGGGGACGGGAGGAGAGACCCAGTACTTC
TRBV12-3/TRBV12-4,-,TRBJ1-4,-,CASSLIQGGEKLFF,TGTGCCAGCAGTTTAATACAGGGAGGAGAAAAACTGTTTTTT
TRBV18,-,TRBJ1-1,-,CASSPLSRSGTEAFF,TGTGCCAGCTCACCACTCAGCCGGTCCGGGACTGAAGCTTTCTTT
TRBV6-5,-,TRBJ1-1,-,CASSSGQTGAEAFF,TGTGCCAGCAGCTCAGGACAAACTGGGGCTGAAGCTTTCTTT
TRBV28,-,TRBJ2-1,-,CASRAQGSHEQFF,TGTGCCAGCAGGGCACAGGGTTCGCATGAGCAGTTCTTC
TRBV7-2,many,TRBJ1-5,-,CASSPWAGVNQPQHF,TGTGCCAGCAGCCCCTGGGCGGGGGTTAATCAGCCCCAGCATTTT
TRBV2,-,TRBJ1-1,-,CASGTGSGTEAFF,TGTGCCAGCGGCACAGGGAGTGGCACTGAAGCTTTCTTT
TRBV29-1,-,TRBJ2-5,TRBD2,CSGSGAAGQTQYF,TGCAGCGGCAGCGGGGCAGCAGGGCAGACCCAGTACTTC
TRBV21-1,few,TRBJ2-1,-,CASSKGGGLDLFF,TGTGCCAGCAGCAAAGGGGGGGGACTAGATCTGTTCTTC
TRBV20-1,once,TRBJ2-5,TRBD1,CSTPGQRKETQYF,TGCAGTACCCCGGGACAGAGGAAAGAGACCCAGTACTTC
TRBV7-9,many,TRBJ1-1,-,CASSSQVNTEAFF,TGTGCCAGCAGCTCCCAGGTCAACACTGAAGCTTTCTTT
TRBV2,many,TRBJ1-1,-,CASSLSTEGTEAFF,TGTGCCAGCAGTCTATCCACGGAGGGCACTGAAGCTTTCTTT
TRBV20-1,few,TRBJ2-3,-,CSARTSGRTDTQYF,TGCAGTGCTCGAACTTCAGGGCGCACAGATACGCAGTATTTT
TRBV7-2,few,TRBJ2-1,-,CASSFGFREQFF,TGTGCCAGCAGCTTCGGTTTTCGAGAGCAGTTCTTC
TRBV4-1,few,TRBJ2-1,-,CASSHVGLLNNEQFF,TGCGCCAGCAGCCACGTGGGACTCTTAAACAATGAGCAGTTCTTC
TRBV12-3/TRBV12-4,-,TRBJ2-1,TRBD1,CASSDTGGLHNEQFF,TGTGCCAGCAGCGATACAGGGGGTCTACACAATGAGCAGTTCTTC
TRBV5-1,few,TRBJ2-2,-,CASSVIPGLGNTGELFF,TGCGCCAGCAGCGTTATACCGGGACTGGGGAACACCGGGGAGCTGTTTTTT
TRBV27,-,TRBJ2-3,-,CASMVGAHTDTQYF,TGTGCCAGCATGGTAGGGGCGCACACAGATACGCAGTATTTT
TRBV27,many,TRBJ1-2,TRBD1,CASSSDRGYGYTF,TGTGCCAGCAGCTCCGACAGGGGCTATGGCTACACCTTC
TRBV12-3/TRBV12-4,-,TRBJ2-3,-,CASSAIQDTQYF,TGTGCCAGCAGCGCGATCCAAGATACGCAGTATTTT
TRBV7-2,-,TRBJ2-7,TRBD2,CASSPGLAGIEQYF,TGTGCCAGCAGCCCGGGACTAGCGGGGATCGAGCAGTACTTC
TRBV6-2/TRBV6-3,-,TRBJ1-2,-,CASRFGGGGYTF,TGTGCCAGCAGATTTGGGGGTGGCGGCTACACCTTC
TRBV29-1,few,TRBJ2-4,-,CSVGGLEVNIQYF,TGCAGCGTTGGAGGGCTGGAGGTTAACATTCAGTACTTC
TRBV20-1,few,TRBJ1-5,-,CSARDQRGPYQPQHF,TGCAGTGCTAGAGATCAAAGGGGCCCCTATCAGCCCCAGCATTTT
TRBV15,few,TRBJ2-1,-,CATSGSRSYNEQFF,TGTGCCACCAGCGGGTCTCGCTCCTACAATGAGCAGTTCTTC
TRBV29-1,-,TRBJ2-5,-,CSVEVRGIWETQYF,TGCAGCGTTGAAGTGAGGGGGATTTGGGAGACCCAGTACTTC
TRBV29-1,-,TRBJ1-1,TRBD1,CSVVRGPGGTEAFF,TGCAGCGTCGTCAGGGGCCCAGGGGGCACTGAAGCTTTCTTT
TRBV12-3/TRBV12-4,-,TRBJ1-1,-,CASSTGGPEAFF,TGTGCCAGCAGTACTGGTGGTCCTGAAGCTTTCTTT
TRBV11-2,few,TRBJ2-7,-,CASSSMGDLSSYEQYF,TGTGCCAGCAGCTCCATGGGGGACTTGAGCTCCTACGAGCAGTACTTC
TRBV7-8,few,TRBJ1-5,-,CASSNPGADQPQHF,TGTGCCAGCAGCAATCCTGGGGCAGATCAGCCCCAGCATTTT
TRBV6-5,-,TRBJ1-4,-,CASSPTPNEKLFF,TGTGCCAGCAGCCCCACGCCGAATGAAAAACTGTTTTTT
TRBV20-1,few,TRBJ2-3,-,CSAENRDSTDTQYF,TGCAGTGCTGAAAACCGGGACTCCACAGATACGCAGTATTTT
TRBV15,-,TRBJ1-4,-,CATSRSQDNEKLFF,TGTGCCACCAGCCGGTCCCAGGATAATGAAAAACTGTTTTTT
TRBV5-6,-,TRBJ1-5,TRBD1,CASSLYQTGGQPQHF,TGTGCCAGCAGCTTGTACCAGACAGGGGGTCAGCCCCAGCATTTT
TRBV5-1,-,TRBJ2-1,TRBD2,CASSLAAGLSNEQFF,TGCGCCAGCAGCTTGGCAGCGGGGCTTAGTAATGAGCAGTTCTTC
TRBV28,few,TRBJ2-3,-,CASSRTYGSTDTQYF,TGTGCCAGCAGTCGGACGTACGGTAGCACAGATACGCAGTATTTT
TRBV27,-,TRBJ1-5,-,CASSLSNWGGGNQPQHF,TGTGCCAGCAGTTTATCGAATTGGGGGGGCGGCAATCAGCCCCAGCATTTT